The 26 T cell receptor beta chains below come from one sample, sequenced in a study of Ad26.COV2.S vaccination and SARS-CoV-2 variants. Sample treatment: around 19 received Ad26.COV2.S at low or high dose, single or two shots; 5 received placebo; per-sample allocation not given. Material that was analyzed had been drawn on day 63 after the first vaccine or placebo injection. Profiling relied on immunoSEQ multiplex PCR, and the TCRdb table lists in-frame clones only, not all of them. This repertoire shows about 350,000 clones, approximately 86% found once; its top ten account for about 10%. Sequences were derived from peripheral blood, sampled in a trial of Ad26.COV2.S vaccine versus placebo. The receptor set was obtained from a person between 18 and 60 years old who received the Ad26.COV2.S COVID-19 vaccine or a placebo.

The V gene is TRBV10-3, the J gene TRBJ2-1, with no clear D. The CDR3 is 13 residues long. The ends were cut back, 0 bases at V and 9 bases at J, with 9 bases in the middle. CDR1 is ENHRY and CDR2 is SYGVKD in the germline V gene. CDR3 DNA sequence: TGTGCCATCAGTGAGTCGGTAAGAGGTGAGCAGTTCTTC. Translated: CAISESVRGEQFF.

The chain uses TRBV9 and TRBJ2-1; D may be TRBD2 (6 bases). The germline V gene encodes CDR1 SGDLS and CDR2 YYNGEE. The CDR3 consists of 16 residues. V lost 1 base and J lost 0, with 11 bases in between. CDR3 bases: TGTGCCAGCAGCGTACGTTCCGGGAGCTCCTACAATGAGCAGTTCTTC. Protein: CASSVRSGSSYNEQFF.

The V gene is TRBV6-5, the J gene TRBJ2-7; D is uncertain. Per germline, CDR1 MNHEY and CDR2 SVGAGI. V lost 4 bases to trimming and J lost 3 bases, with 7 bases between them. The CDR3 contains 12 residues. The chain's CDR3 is CASSSGHYEQYF. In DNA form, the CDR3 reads TGTGCCAGCAGTTCCGGGCACTACGAGCAGTACTTC.

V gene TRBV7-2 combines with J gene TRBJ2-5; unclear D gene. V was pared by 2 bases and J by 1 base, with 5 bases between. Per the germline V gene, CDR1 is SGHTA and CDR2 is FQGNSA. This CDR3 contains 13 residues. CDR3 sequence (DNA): TGTGCCAGCAGCTTACCCAGCCAAGAGACCCAGTACTTC. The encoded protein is CASSLPSQETQYF.

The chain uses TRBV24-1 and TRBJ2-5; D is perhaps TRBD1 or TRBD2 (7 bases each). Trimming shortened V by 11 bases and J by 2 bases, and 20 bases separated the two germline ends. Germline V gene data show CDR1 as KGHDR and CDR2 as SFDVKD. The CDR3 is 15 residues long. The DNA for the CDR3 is TGTGCCAGTGCAGGCAGGGGGGGAACTCAAGAGACCCAGTACTTC. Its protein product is CASAGRGGTQETQYF.

CDR3 residues: CASSPPGQGSANQPQHF. Here the CDR3 DNA reads TGTGCCAGCAGTCCCCCGGGACAGGGGTCAGCCAATCAGCCCCAGCATTTT. The chain carries TRBV2 and TRBJ1-5, with 10 bases fitting TRBD1. The V gene end was trimmed by 5 bases and the J gene end by 3 bases; junction bases not matched to a gene: 10. The CDR3 totals 17 residues. Germline V CDR1 and CDR2: SNHLY, FYNNEI.

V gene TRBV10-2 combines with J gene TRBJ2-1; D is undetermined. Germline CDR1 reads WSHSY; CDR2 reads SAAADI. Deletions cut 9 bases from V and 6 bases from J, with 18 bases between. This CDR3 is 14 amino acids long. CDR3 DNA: TGCGCCAGTCTGCCCTCCTGGGCGATCAATGAGCAGTTCTTC. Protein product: CASLPSWAINEQFF.

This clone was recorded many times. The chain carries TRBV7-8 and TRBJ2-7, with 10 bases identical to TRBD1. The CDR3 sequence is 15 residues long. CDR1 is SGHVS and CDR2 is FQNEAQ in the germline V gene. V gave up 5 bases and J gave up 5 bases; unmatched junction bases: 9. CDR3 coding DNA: TGTGCCAGCAGCCGTGTACCGGGACAGGGGAACGAGCAGTACTTC. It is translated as CASSRVPGQGNEQYF.

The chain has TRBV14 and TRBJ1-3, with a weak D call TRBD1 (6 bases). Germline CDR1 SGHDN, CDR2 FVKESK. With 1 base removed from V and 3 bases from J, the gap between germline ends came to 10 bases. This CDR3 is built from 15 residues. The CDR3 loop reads CASSQVTGLGNTIYF. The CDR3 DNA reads TGTGCCAGCAGCCAAGTTACAGGGCTTGGAAACACCATATATTTT.

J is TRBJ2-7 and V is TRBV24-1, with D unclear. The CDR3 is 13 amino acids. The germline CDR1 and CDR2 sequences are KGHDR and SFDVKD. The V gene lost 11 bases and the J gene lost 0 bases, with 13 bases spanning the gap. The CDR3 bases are TGTGCCAACCCGTGTGGTAACTCCTACGAGCAGTACTTC. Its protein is CANPCGNSYEQYF.

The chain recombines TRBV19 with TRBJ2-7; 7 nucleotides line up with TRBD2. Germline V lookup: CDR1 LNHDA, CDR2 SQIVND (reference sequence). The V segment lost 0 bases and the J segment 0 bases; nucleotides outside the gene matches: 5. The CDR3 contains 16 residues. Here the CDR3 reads CASSIDASGLSYEQYF. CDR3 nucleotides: TGTGCCAGTAGTATAGATGCTAGCGGCCTCTCCTACGAGCAGTACTTC.

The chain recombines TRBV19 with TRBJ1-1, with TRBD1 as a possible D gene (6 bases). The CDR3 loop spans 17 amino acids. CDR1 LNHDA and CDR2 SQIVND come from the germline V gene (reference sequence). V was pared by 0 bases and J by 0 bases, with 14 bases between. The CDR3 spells CASSIEGRGWMNTEAFF. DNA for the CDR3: TGTGCCAGTAGTATAGAGGGAAGGGGGTGGATGAACACTGAAGCTTTCTTT.

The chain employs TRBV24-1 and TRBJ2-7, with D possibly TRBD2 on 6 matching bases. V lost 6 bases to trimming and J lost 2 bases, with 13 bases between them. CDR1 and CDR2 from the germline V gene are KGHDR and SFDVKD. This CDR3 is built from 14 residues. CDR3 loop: CATSPDGRAYEQYF. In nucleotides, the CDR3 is TGTGCCACCAGTCCCGACGGGAGAGCCTACGAGCAGTACTTC.

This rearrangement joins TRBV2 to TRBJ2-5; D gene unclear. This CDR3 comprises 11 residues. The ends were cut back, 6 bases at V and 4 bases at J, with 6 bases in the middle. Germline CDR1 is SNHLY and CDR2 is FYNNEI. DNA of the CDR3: TGTGCCAGCAGGGGTTCAGAGACCCAGTACTTC. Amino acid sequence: CASRGSETQYF.

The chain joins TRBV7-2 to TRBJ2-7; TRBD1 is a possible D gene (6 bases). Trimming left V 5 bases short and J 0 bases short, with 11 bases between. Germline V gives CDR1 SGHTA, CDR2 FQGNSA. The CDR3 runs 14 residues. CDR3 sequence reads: CASSPGQRSYEQYF. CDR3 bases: TGTGCCAGCAGCCCGGGACAACGCTCCTACGAGCAGTACTTC.

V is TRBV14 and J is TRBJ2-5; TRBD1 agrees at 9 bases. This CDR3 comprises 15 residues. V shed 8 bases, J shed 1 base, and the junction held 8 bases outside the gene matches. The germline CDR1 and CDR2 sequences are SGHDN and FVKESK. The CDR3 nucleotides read TGTGCCAGCCGTCCCGGGACAGGGTTCCAAGAGACCCAGTACTTC. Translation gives CASRPGTGFQETQYF.

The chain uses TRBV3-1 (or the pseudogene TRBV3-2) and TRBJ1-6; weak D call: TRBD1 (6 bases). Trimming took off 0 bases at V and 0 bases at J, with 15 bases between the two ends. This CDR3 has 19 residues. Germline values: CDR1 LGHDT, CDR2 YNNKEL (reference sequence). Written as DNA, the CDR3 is TGTGCCAGCAGCCAAGAAGGGTTTGGGGGCAGCTCCTATAATTCACCCCTCCACTTT. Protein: CASSQEGFGGSSYNSPLHF.

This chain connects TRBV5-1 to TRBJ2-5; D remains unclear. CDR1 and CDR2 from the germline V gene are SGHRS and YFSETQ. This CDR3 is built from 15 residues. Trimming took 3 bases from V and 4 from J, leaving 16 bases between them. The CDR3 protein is CASSSGWGWGETQYF. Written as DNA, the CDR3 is TGCGCCAGCAGCTCTGGTTGGGGTTGGGGAGAGACCCAGTACTTC.

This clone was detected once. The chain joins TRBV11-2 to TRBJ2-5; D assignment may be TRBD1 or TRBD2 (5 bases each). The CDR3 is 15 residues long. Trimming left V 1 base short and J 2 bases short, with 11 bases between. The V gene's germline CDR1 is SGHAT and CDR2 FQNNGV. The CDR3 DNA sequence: TGTGCCAGCAGCTTAGGGGGGACGGGACAAGAGACCCAGTACTTC. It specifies CASSLGGTGQETQYF.

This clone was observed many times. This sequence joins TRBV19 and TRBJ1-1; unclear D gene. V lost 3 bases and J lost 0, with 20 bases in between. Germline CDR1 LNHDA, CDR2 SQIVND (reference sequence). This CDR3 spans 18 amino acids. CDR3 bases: TGTGCCAGTAGTATGAGCCCACAACTTCTAAGACTGAACACTGAAGCTTTCTTT. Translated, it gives CASSMSPQLLRLNTEAFF.

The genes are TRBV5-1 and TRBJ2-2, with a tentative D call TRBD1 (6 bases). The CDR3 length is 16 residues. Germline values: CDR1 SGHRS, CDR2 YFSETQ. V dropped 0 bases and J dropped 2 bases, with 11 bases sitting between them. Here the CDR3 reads CASSLEGHINTGELFF. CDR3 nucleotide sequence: TGCGCCAGCAGCTTGGAGGGACATATTAACACCGGGGAGCTGTTTTTT.

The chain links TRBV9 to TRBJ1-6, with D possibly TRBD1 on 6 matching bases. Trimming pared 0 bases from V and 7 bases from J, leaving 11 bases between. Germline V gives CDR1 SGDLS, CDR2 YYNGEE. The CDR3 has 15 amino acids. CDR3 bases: TGTGCCAGCAGCGTAGGAAGGACAGTGAATTCACCCCTCCACTTT. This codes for CASSVGRTVNSPLHF. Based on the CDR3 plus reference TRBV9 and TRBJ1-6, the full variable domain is DSGVTQTPKHLITATGQRVTLRCSPRSGDLSVYWYQQSLDQGLQFLIQYYNGEERAKGNILERFSAQQFPDLHSELNLSSLELGDSALYFCASSVGRTVNSPLHFGNGTRLTVT.

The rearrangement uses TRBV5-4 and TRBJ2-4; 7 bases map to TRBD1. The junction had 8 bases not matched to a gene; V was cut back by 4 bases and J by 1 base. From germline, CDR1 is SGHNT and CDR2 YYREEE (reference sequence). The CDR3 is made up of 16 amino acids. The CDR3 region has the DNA TGTGCCAGCAGCCAAGAGGGGGCGCGGGCCAAAAACATTCAGTACTTC. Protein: CASSQEGARAKNIQYF.

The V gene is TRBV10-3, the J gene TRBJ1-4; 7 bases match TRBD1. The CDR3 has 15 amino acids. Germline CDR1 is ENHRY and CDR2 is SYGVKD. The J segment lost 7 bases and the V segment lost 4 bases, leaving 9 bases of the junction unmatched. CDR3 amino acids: CAISGESTGTEKLFF. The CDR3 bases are TGTGCCATCAGTGGAGAATCGACAGGGACTGAAAAACTGTTTTTT.

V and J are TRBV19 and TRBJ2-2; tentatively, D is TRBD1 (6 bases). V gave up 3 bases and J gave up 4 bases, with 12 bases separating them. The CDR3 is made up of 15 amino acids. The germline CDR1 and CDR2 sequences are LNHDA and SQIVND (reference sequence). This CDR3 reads CASSMGAPVTGELFF. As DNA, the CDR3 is TGTGCCAGTAGTATGGGGGCGCCGGTCACCGGGGAGCTGTTTTTT.

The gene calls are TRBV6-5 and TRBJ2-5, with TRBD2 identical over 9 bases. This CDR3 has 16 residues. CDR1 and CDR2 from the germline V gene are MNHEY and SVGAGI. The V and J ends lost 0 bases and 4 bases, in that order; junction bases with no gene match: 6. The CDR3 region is CASSYSISGRGETQYF. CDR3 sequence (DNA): TGTGCCAGCAGTTACTCGATTAGCGGGAGAGGAGAGACCCAGTACTTC.